Below are 22 T cell receptor beta chains sequenced from a single sample in a study of cytomegalovirus exposure and HLA in healthy donors. 13 Jbeta primers and 60 Vbeta primers were used for the PCR. Clones were sequenced by immunoSEQ multiplex PCR, and TCRdb holds only the in-frame ones, with some missing. Here the sample spans 130,000 or so clones, 70% to 85% being singletons. Sequencing was performed on PBMCs. These receptors were collected from a man aged 40-49 years in good health and CMV-seronegative.

This sequence joins TRBV6-5 and TRBJ2-5, with 8 bases that match TRBD2. The CDR3 covers 13 residues. The germline V gene has CDR1 MNHEY and CDR2 SVGAGI. V gave up 6 bases and J gave up 5 bases; unmatched junction bases: 5. The CDR3 nucleotides read TGTGCCAGCAGCGGGGGGGGCCTGGAGACCCAGTACTTC. Its translation is CASSGGGLETQYF.

This chain links TRBV6-5 with TRBJ1-1; D perhaps matches TRBD1 (6 bases). The germline CDR1 and CDR2 sequences are MNHEY and SVGAGI. The V and J ends lost 2 bases and 2 bases respectively, with 12 bases between them. This CDR3 spans 15 amino acids. CDR3 in DNA: TGTGCCAGCAGTTACGGGACAAAGGCCAACACTGAAGCTTTCTTT. It translates to CASSYGTKANTEAFF.

V usage is TRBV2 and J usage is TRBJ2-1, with 7 bases matching TRBD2. The CDR3 length is 16 residues. Per germline, CDR1 SNHLY and CDR2 FYNNEI. V was clipped by 3 bases and J by 8 bases; unmatched bases: 13. The CDR3 DNA reads TGTGCCAGCAGTGATCCGTGGGACTATGGTCATCATGAGCAGTTCTTC. Translating gives CASSDPWDYGHHEQFF.

The chain joins TRBV30 to TRBJ1-2; D not resolved. The CDR3 consists of 14 residues. V lost 5 bases and J 6 bases, leaving 19 bases between the germline ends. CDR1 is GTSNPN and CDR2 is SVGIG in the germline V gene (reference sequence). The CDR3 sequence: CAWGPHPRHDGYTF. The CDR3, as DNA: TGTGCCTGGGGTCCCCATCCACGACACGATGGCTACACCTTC. The full variable domain, rest sourced from reference TRBV30 and TRBJ1-2, is SQTIHQWPATLVQPVGSPLSLECTVEGTSNPNLYWYRQAAGRGLQLLFYSVGIGQISSEVPQNLSASRPQDRQFILSSKKLLLSDSGFYLCAWGPHPRHDGYTFGSGTRLTVV.

This chain links TRBV5-1 with TRBJ2-5, with TRBD1 identical over 7 bases. V shed 4 bases, J shed 3 bases, and the junction held 6 bases outside the gene matches. The CDR3 extends over 14 amino acids. Germline CDR1 and CDR2: SGHRS and YFSETQ. For the CDR3, the DNA is TGCGCCAGCAGCGTGTGGGACAGAGAAGAGACCCAGTACTTC. The encoded protein is CASSVWDREETQYF. The complete variable domain, with remaining parts taken from reference TRBV5-1 and TRBJ2-5, reads KAGVTQTPRYLIKTRGQQVTLSCSPISGHRSVSWYQQTPGQGLQFLFEYFSETQRNKGNFPGRFSGRQFSNSRSEMNVSTLELGDSALYLCASSVWDREETQYFGPGTRLLVL.

The CDR3 nucleotides read TGTGCCAGCAGCCTCAATTCCGGGACAGGGGAGTACAATGAGCAGTTCTTC. This encodes CASSLNSGTGEYNEQFF. The chain carries TRBV14 and TRBJ2-1; 10 bases fit TRBD1. CDR1 SGHDN and CDR2 FVKESK come from the germline V gene. The V and J ends lost 4 bases and 4 bases, in that order; junction bases with no gene match: 10. This CDR3 is built from 17 residues.

This chain links TRBV5-1 with TRBJ2-3; 10 bases map to TRBD2. The trim removed 5 bases at V and 2 bases at J, leaving 5 bases unmatched. The CDR3 sequence is 15 residues long. From germline, CDR1 is SGHRS and CDR2 YFSETQ. Here the CDR3 reads CASRTGLASTDTQYF. The CDR3 nucleotides read TGCGCCAGCAGAACGGGACTAGCGTCCACAGATACGCAGTATTTT.

Of note for this clone: The junction departs from germline at one end; a sequencing error may be responsible. J is TRBJ1-1 and V is TRBV7-9; 7 bases map to TRBD1. There are 16 residues in the CDR3. Germline CDR1 and CDR2: SEHNR and FQNEAQ (reference sequence). CDR3 residues: CSSSLGTAGTNTEAFF. DNA for the CDR3: TGTTCCAGCAGCCTCGGGACAGCGGGCACGAACACTGAAGCTTTCTTT.

The chain recombines TRBV5-1 with TRBJ2-5; 8 bases match TRBD2. CDR1 and CDR2 from the germline V gene are SGHRS and YFSETQ. The J segment lost 0 bases and the V segment lost 0 bases, leaving 1 base of the junction unmatched. The CDR3 totals 15 residues. The CDR3 sequence is CASSLGSGDQETQYF. CDR3 nucleotide sequence: TGCGCCAGCAGCTTGGGTAGCGGGGACCAAGAGACCCAGTACTTC. Complete variable domain (other parts from reference TRBV5-1 and TRBJ2-5): KAGVTQTPRYLIKTRGQQVTLSCSPISGHRSVSWYQQTPGQGLQFLFEYFSETQRNKGNFPGRFSGRQFSNSRSEMNVSTLELGDSALYLCASSLGSGDQETQYFGPGTRLLVL.

V gene TRBV28 combines with J gene TRBJ1-2; tentative D call: TRBD1 (5 bases). This CDR3 is 12 amino acids long. The V end was cut by 8 bases, the J end by 5 bases, with 12 bases between. Germline lookup yields CDR1 MDHEN and CDR2 SYDVKM. The CDR3 here is CASGPGGYGYTF. The CDR3 coding sequence is TGTGCCAGCGGCCCGGGGGGGTATGGCTACACCTTC.

This rearrangement joins TRBV6-1 to TRBJ1-4; maybe TRBD1 (5 bases). Trimming removed 7 bases at V and 8 bases at J, with 20 bases between. CDR3 length equals 15 residues. The germline CDR1 and CDR2 sequences are MNHNS and SASEGT. CDR3 bases: TGTGCCAGCATAGACCCTGGGGCAGTTAAAGAAAAACTGTTTTTT. Its translation: CASIDPGAVKEKLFF.

The rearrangement links TRBV27 to TRBJ1-2; the match to TRBD1 covers 9 bases. CDR1 is MNHEY and CDR2 is SMNVEV in the germline V gene (reference sequence). With 3 bases clipped from V and 10 bases from J, the junction kept 6 bases outside the gene matches. This CDR3 has 13 amino acids. The CDR3 here is CASSLRTGVDYTF. The DNA of the CDR3 is TGTGCCAGCAGTTTGCGGACAGGGGTCGACTACACCTTC.

On this clone itself: One junction end disagrees with the germline gene, perhaps due to a read error. The chain has TRBV7-9 and TRBJ2-3, with 9 bases lining up with TRBD2. The CDR3 covers 16 residues. CDR1 is SEHNR and CDR2 is FQNEAQ in the germline V gene (reference sequence). The CDR3 coding sequence is TGTTCCAGCAGCCGAGTTATAGCGGGAGACACAGATACGCAGTATTTT. Translation gives CSSSRVIAGDTDTQYF.

This chain uses TRBV6-5 with TRBJ2-7; possibly TRBD2 for D (5 bases). Germline CDR1 reads MNHEY; CDR2 reads SVGAGI. The CDR3 sequence is 13 residues long. Trimming stripped 5 bases from V and 2 bases from J, with 10 bases between. In DNA, the CDR3 is TGTGCCAGCAGTGTTGACGGGACCTACGAGCAGTACTTC. Its protein product is CASSVDGTYEQYF.

This clone was seen a few times. The chain has TRBV18 and TRBJ2-3, with D unresolved. The CDR3 sequence is 12 residues long. Germline V CDR1 and CDR2: KGHSH, LQKENI. V was pared by 5 bases and J by 1 base, with 4 bases between. The CDR3 nucleotides are TGTGCCAGCTCAAGCGGCACAGATACGCAGTATTTT. Its protein is CASSSGTDTQYF. Based on the CDR3 plus reference TRBV18 and TRBJ2-3, the full variable domain is NAGVMQNPRHLVRRRGQEARLRCSPMKGHSHVYWYRQLPEEGLKFMVYLQKENIIDESGMPKERFSAEFPKEGPSILRIQQVVRGDSAAYFCASSSGTDTQYFGPGTRLTVL.

A word on this clone: A read error may account for a junction end that differs from germline. The chain carries TRBV11-1 and TRBJ2-4; D perhaps matches TRBD2 (6 bases). The CDR3 contains 13 residues. Germline V lookup: CDR1 SGHAT, CDR2 FQDESV (reference sequence). CDR3 residues: CASRELAKNSQYF. As DNA, the CDR3 is TGTGCCAGCAGAGAACTAGCCAAAAACAGTCAGTACTTC.

The gene calls are TRBV30 and TRBJ2-3, with D perhaps TRBD2 (6 bases). Germline-derived CDR1 and CDR2 are GTSNPN and SVGIG (reference sequence). CDR3 size: 14 residues. V was pared by 0 bases and J by 2 bases, with 9 bases between. The CDR3 sequence: CAWSVAGPTDTQYF. CDR3 bases: TGTGCCTGGAGTGTGGCGGGACCCACAGATACGCAGTATTTT. Full variable domain (rest looked up from reference TRBV30 and TRBJ2-3): SQTIHQWPATLVQPVGSPLSLECTVEGTSNPNLYWYRQAAGRGLQLLFYSVGIGQISSEVPQNLSASRPQDRQFILSSKKLLLSDSGFYLCAWSVAGPTDTQYFGPGTRLTVL.

The chain recombines TRBV6-5 with TRBJ2-7; 8 nucleotides align to TRBD2. V gave up 0 bases and J gave up 6 bases; unmatched junction bases: 7. Germline assignment: CDR1 MNHEY and CDR2 SVGAGI. The CDR3 covers 15 residues. The CDR3 bases are TGTGCCAGCAGTTACTCGGGACTAGGTTTTTCCGAGCAGTACTTC. It yields the protein CASSYSGLGFSEQYF.

V gene TRBV6-5 combines with J gene TRBJ2-5, with a possible D match to TRBD1 (6 bases). TRBJ2-7 matches the DNA end more closely, so the J call is doubtful. CDR1 is MNHEY and CDR2 is SVGAGI in the germline V gene. The CDR3 has 16 amino acids. CDR3 sequence: CASSYRGPGQAYEQYF. The CDR3 bases are TGTGCCAGCAGTTACCGGGGCCCGGGACAAGCCTACGAGCAGTACTTC.

The J gene is TRBJ2-1, the V gene TRBV14; perhaps TRBD2 as D (5 bases). Trimming pared 4 bases from V and 7 bases from J, leaving 14 bases between. Germline lookup yields CDR1 SGHDN and CDR2 FVKESK. The CDR3 loop spans 14 amino acids. CDR3 amino acids: CASSRAERKNEQFF. In nucleotides, the CDR3 is TGTGCCAGCAGCCGAGCGGAAAGGAAGAATGAGCAGTTCTTC.

This clone was counted a few times. V gene TRBV11-1 combines with J gene TRBJ2-1; no clear D gene. V was cut by 1 base and J by 1 base, with 14 bases left in between. The germline CDR1 and CDR2 sequences are SGHAT and FQDESV (reference sequence). This CDR3 spans 17 amino acids. The CDR3 nucleotides read TGTGCCAGCAGCTTAGATGGGCCCTTCGGTTCCTACAATGAGCAGTTCTTC. As protein: CASSLDGPFGSYNEQFF.

CDR3 sequence: CASSLAGAQETQYF. The CDR3 region has the DNA TGTGCCAGCAGCTTAGCTGGGGCCCAAGAGACCCAGTACTTC. The chain joins TRBV7-9 to TRBJ2-5; tentatively, D is TRBD1 (5 bases). Germline V gene lookup returns CDR1 SEHNR and CDR2 FQNEAQ (reference sequence). V was pared by 0 bases and J by 1 base, with 6 bases between. The length of the CDR3 is 14 residues.